The 27 T cell receptor beta chains below were found in one sample sequenced in a study of shared clonotypes between healthy human individuals. The data were produced by immunoSEQ multiplex PCR, yet TCRdb's version contains in-frame clones alone and is incomplete. The sample consists of roughly 110,000 clones, about 71% of them appearing once. Source material: memory CD8+ T cells sorted from blood. As for subset: CD45RO+ cells pooled with CCR7-negative TemRA cells. These receptors all stem from a woman in her 30s in good health.

The V and J genes are TRBV4-1 and TRBJ2-7; 9 bases map to TRBD2. Germline loops: CDR1 MGHRA, CDR2 YSYEKL. The CDR3 totals 15 residues. The trim removed 3 bases at V and 6 bases at J, leaving 9 bases unmatched. As DNA, the CDR3 is TGCGCCAGCAGCCAGTCTAGCGGGAAGTACAGCGAGCAGTACTTC. This gives the protein CASSQSSGKYSEQYF.

The rearrangement links TRBV28 to TRBJ1-1, with D uncertain. Looked up from germline, CDR1 is MDHEN and CDR2 is SYDVKM. V lost 4 bases and J lost 3, with 12 bases in between. The CDR3 is made up of 14 amino acids. The CDR3 protein is CASSSARHHTEAFF. CDR3 DNA: TGTGCCAGCAGTTCCGCGAGACATCACACTGAAGCTTTCTTT. The full variable domain, with the rest looked up from reference TRBV28 and TRBJ1-1, is DVKVTQSSRYLVKRTGEKVFLECVQDMDHENMFWYRQDPGLGLRLIYFSYDVKMKEKGDIPEGYSVSREKKERFSLILESASTNQTSMYLCASSSARHHTEAFFGQGTRLTVV.

J is TRBJ2-3 and V is TRBV5-4, with D possibly TRBD2 on 6 matching bases. V was trimmed by 4 bases and J by 4 bases, leaving 16 bases between them. CDR3 length: 15 residues. Germline V gives CDR1 SGHNT, CDR2 YYREEE (reference sequence). This CDR3 reads CASSHGSQGPDTQYF. The DNA for the CDR3 is TGTGCCAGCAGCCACGGGAGCCAGGGACCAGATACGCAGTATTTT. Full variable domain (remainder filled in from reference TRBV5-4 and TRBJ2-3): ETGVTQSPTHLIKTRGQQVTLRCSSQSGHNTVSWYQQALGQGPQFIFQYYREEENGRGNFPPRFSGLQFPNYSSELNVNALELDDSALYLCASSHGSQGPDTQYFGPGTRLTVL.

The gene calls are TRBV6-1 and TRBJ2-3; perhaps TRBD1 as D (6 bases). Germline values: CDR1 MNHNS, CDR2 SASEGT. V lost 3 bases to trimming and J lost 4 bases, with 11 bases between them. The length of the CDR3 is 14 residues. The CDR3 here is CASSERTDPDTQYF. DNA for the CDR3: TGTGCCAGCAGTGAGAGGACAGATCCAGATACGCAGTATTTT.

This clone was recorded at least ten times. The chain has TRBV25-1 and TRBJ2-1, with 8 bases aligning to TRBD2. Germline loops: CDR1 MGHDK, CDR2 SYGVNS. The CDR3 length is 15 residues. J gave up 8 bases and V 6 bases, and 12 bases lay outside the gene matches. Here the CDR3 DNA reads TGTGCCAGCAGCCCGCCGGCGGGAGGTTTAGATGAGCAGTTCTTC. It encodes CASSPPAGGLDEQFF.

The V call is TRBV25-1, the J call TRBJ2-1, with TRBD2 matching over 8 bases. This CDR3 comprises 14 residues. V trimming: 8 bases; J trimming: 8 bases; junction bases outside the gene matches: 11. Germline V gene sequence: CDR1 MGHDK, CDR2 SYGVNS. CDR3 loop: CASQRAGDSDEQFF. The DNA for the CDR3 is TGTGCCAGCCAGAGAGCGGGAGATAGCGATGAGCAGTTCTTC.

This clone was picked up a small number of times. Distinct nucleotide sequences in the sample also encode this CDR3. The V and J genes are TRBV27 and TRBJ1-2, with 8 positions matching TRBD1. After removal of 6 bases from V and 2 bases from J, the junction contained 5 bases not matched to a gene. The CDR3 covers 14 residues. Per the germline V gene, CDR1 is MNHEY and CDR2 is SMNVEV (reference sequence). The CDR3 reads CASSPGQGNYGYTF. In DNA, the CDR3 is TGTGCCAGCAGCCCCGGACAGGGCAACTATGGCTACACCTTC.

The rearrangement joins TRBV27 to TRBJ2-5, with 9 nucleotides matching TRBD1. After removal of 4 bases from V and 3 bases from J, the junction contained 3 bases not matched to a gene. The CDR3 loop spans 14 amino acids. Per germline, CDR1 MNHEY and CDR2 SMNVEV (reference sequence). The CDR3 loop is CASSSGDREETQYF. CDR3 bases: TGTGCCAGCAGTTCCGGGGACAGGGAAGAGACCCAGTACTTC.

A single count supports this clone. The CDR3 DNA sequence: TGCGCCAGCAGCGAGTTACAGGGGAACGCGAACACCGGGGAGCTGTTTTTT. Translating gives CASSELQGNANTGELFF. V usage is TRBV4-1 and J usage is TRBJ2-2; 7 bases agree with TRBD1. Germline values: CDR1 MGHRA, CDR2 YSYEKL. The CDR3 has 17 residues. V was pared by 5 bases and J by 0 bases, with 9 bases of the junction left unmatched.

The V call is TRBV4-2, the J call TRBJ1-1; D uncertain. Germline CDR1 LGHNA, CDR2 YNFKEQ. Trimming took 1 base from V and 4 from J, leaving 7 bases between them. The CDR3 contains 13 residues. The CDR3, as DNA: TGTGCCAGCAGCCAAGGGGTGGCCACTGAAGCTTTCTTT. Translating it yields CASSQGVATEAFF.

V and J are TRBV5-1 and TRBJ2-5; TRBD2 matches at 10 bases. V dropped 4 bases and J dropped 2; count of bases not matched to a gene: 8. Germline assignment: CDR1 SGHRS and CDR2 YFSETQ. CDR3 length: 16 residues. In nucleotides, the CDR3 is TGCGCCAGCAGCGAGATGGGACTAGCGCTTCAAGAGACCCAGTACTTC. This codes for CASSEMGLALQETQYF.

The CDR3 protein is CASSSGGLAGVGTGELFF. As DNA, the CDR3 is TGTGCCAGCAGCTCGGGAGGGCTAGCGGGAGTGGGCACCGGGGAGCTGTTTTTT. This chain joins TRBV7-3 and TRBJ2-2; TRBD2 aligns across 10 bases. The length of the CDR3 is 18 residues. Germline V gene sequence: CDR1 SGHTA, CDR2 FQGTGA. The junction had 12 bases not matched to a gene; V was cut back by 4 bases and J by 4 bases.

This clone was recorded a few times. The gene calls are TRBV30 and TRBJ1-2; 9 nucleotides match TRBD1. From germline, CDR1 is GTSNPN and CDR2 SVGIG (reference sequence). V gave up 6 bases and J gave up 4 bases; unmatched junction bases: 12. This CDR3 comprises 15 residues. The CDR3 nucleotides read TGTGCCTGCCTGGCAGGGACAGGGAAACTCTATGGCTACACCTTC. It is translated as CACLAGTGKLYGYTF.

The rearrangement joins TRBV7-2 to TRBJ1-3; a weak D match, TRBD1 (6 bases). Germline V gene lookup returns CDR1 SGHTA and CDR2 FQGNSA. Trimming took off 1 base at V and 2 bases at J, with 9 bases between the two ends. This CDR3 region has 15 residues. CDR3: CASSLDGGPGNTIYF. In DNA form, the CDR3 reads TGTGCCAGCAGCTTAGATGGGGGGCCTGGAAACACCATATATTTT.

This clone was found once. The chain combines TRBV10-2 with TRBJ2-7; possibly TRBD2 for D (5 bases). CDR1 is WSHSY and CDR2 is SAAADI in the germline V gene. CDR3 length equals 16 residues. The ends were cut back, 2 bases at V and 0 bases at J, with 14 bases in the middle. The CDR3 region has the DNA TGCGCCAGCAGTGAGGTGGCGCGGGTATACTCCTACGAGCAGTACTTC. This sequence encodes CASSEVARVYSYEQYF.

The J gene is TRBJ1-2, the V gene TRBV5-5; D ambiguous. The V and J ends lost 1 base and 4 bases respectively, with 11 bases between them. This CDR3 is built from 14 residues. The germline V gene encodes CDR1 SGHKS and CDR2 YYEKEE (reference sequence). CDR3: CASSLRLRGYGYTF. CDR3 nucleotide sequence: TGTGCCAGCAGCTTGAGATTGCGGGGCTATGGCTACACCTTC.

CDR3 DNA sequence: TGCGCCAGCAGCTTGGTCCCCGGGACAGTCTTTTCGTTCTTC. This gives the protein CASSLVPGTVFSFF. The chain links TRBV5-1 to TRBJ2-1; 7 nucleotides line up with TRBD1. Germline CDR1 reads SGHRS; CDR2 reads YFSETQ. J was trimmed by 15 bases and V by 0 bases; bases with no gene match: 12. The CDR3 has 14 amino acids.

This clone came up a few times. The chain links TRBV25-1 to TRBJ2-5; unclear D gene. The tail of the sequence fits TRBJ2-7 better, so the J call may be wrong. Germline V gives CDR1 MGHDK, CDR2 SYGVNS. The CDR3 is 13 residues long. CDR3 region: CASSEKSSYEQYF. Written as DNA, the CDR3 is TGTGCCAGCAGTGAAAAGAGCTCCTACGAGCAGTACTTC.

The table lists this clone with a few counts. The CDR3 spells CSGQGTDPNEKLFF. The CDR3 DNA is TGCAGCGGGCAGGGGACCGATCCTAATGAAAAACTGTTTTTT. The chain has TRBV29-1 and TRBJ1-4, with D perhaps matching TRBD1 (6 bases). Germline CDR1 is SQVTM and CDR2 is ANQGSEA. The CDR3 extends over 14 amino acids. Trimming cost V 7 bases and J 3 bases, with 15 bases left between them.

The chain has TRBV30 and TRBJ2-7; D may be TRBD1 or TRBD2 (5 bases each). Per the germline V gene, CDR1 is GTSNPN and CDR2 is SVGIG (reference sequence). V gave up 4 bases and J gave up 7 bases, with 14 bases separating them. The CDR3 extends over 12 amino acids. Here the CDR3 DNA reads TGTGCCTGGATGGGGACCTGGGGGGAGCAGTACTTC. It specifies CAWMGTWGEQYF.

The chain couples TRBV25-1 to TRBJ2-7; D gene uncertain. V gave up 6 bases and J gave up 5 bases, with 11 bases separating them. This CDR3 contains 12 residues. Germline CDR1 MGHDK, CDR2 SYGVNS. As DNA, the CDR3 is TGTGCCAGCAGGGGCACGGTGGACGAGCAGTACTTC. Protein product: CASRGTVDEQYF.

The V and J genes are TRBV11-2 and TRBJ2-2, with D perhaps being TRBD1 or TRBD2 (5 bases each). Looked up from germline, CDR1 is SGHAT and CDR2 is FQNNGV. Between the trimmed V and J ends, which lost 5 bases and 6 bases, there was a span of 16 bases. The CDR3 loop spans 15 amino acids. The CDR3 loop reads CASSRDRNDPGELFF. In DNA form, the CDR3 reads TGTGCCAGCAGCCGGGACCGTAACGACCCCGGGGAGCTGTTTTTT.

This clone turned up a few times. The chain recombines TRBV19 with TRBJ1-1, with unresolved D. The CDR3 runs to 14 residues. Trimming removed 3 bases from V and 2 bases from J, with 10 bases in between. Looked up from germline, CDR1 is LNHDA and CDR2 is SQIVND (reference sequence). Here the CDR3 reads CASSIARVNTEAFF. The CDR3 DNA is TGTGCCAGTAGTATCGCTAGGGTAAACACTGAAGCTTTCTTT.

The J gene is TRBJ2-1, the V gene TRBV11-2; D remains unclear. The V end was cut by 5 bases, the J end by 0 bases, with 11 bases between. In germline, CDR1 is SGHAT, CDR2 FQNNGV. The CDR3 consists of 15 residues. The CDR3 region is CASSRAYSSYNEQFF. CDR3 bases: TGTGCCAGCAGCCGAGCGTATAGCTCCTACAATGAGCAGTTCTTC.

The sample holds a few counts of this clone. The V and J genes are TRBV5-1 and TRBJ2-2, with D perhaps assigned TRBD1 or TRBD2 (5 bases each). V lost 1 base and J 6 bases, leaving 10 bases between the germline ends. The germline V gene encodes CDR1 SGHRS and CDR2 YFSETQ. This CDR3 comprises 14 residues. CDR3 sequence: CASSLRGDAGELFF. The CDR3, as DNA: TGCGCCAGCAGCTTGAGAGGGGATGCCGGGGAGCTGTTTTTT. Based on the CDR3 plus reference TRBV5-1 and TRBJ2-2, the full variable domain is KAGVTQTPRYLIKTRGQQVTLSCSPISGHRSVSWYQQTPGQGLQFLFEYFSETQRNKGNFPGRFSGRQFSNSRSEMNVSTLELGDSALYLCASSLRGDAGELFFGEGSRLTVL.

CDR3 coding DNA: TGTGCCAGCTCAGAGGACAGGGCCGGGGAGCTGTTTTTT. It yields the protein CASSEDRAGELFF. The chain uses TRBV5-4 and TRBJ2-2; 8 nucleotides agree with TRBD1. The CDR3 extends over 13 amino acids. CDR1 is SGHNT, CDR2 YYREEE, per germline (reference sequence). The ends lost 7 bases at V and 6 bases at J; junction bases unmatched: 5.

By frequency in the sample, this clone is medium-sized. This chain connects TRBV5-1 to TRBJ1-4; the D is unclear. Germline CDR1 SGHRS, CDR2 YFSETQ. The ends were cut back, 1 base at V and 8 bases at J, with 12 bases in the middle. This CDR3 region has 14 residues. The CDR3 sequence: CASSLFADGEKLFF. Here the CDR3 DNA reads TGCGCCAGCAGCTTGTTTGCAGACGGGGAAAAACTGTTTTTT.